These 26 T cell receptor beta chains came from one sample sequenced in a study of blood T cell repertoires in COVID-19. Clones were read by immunoSEQ multiplex PCR, and TCRdb kept only the in-frame ones, dropping some. Of some 180,000 clones listed, about 76% are singletons. The specimen was peripheral blood. These receptors were collected from a woman in her thirties or forties with COVID-19, enrolled during active disease.

The chain couples TRBV5-8 to TRBJ2-7; 12 nucleotides match TRBD2. The CDR3 spans 15 residues. From germline, CDR1 is SGHTS and CDR2 YDEGEE. V lost 4 bases, J lost 5 bases, and 7 bases stayed unmatched. CDR3 loop: CASSRGRLAGDEQYF. CDR3 DNA: TGTGCCAGCAGCCGAGGGCGACTAGCGGGAGACGAGCAGTACTTC. Together with reference TRBV5-8 and TRBJ2-7, the CDR3 gives the full variable domain: EAGVTQSPTHLIKTRGQQATLRCSPISGHTSVYWYQQALGLGLQFLLWYDEGEERNRGNFPPRFSGRQFPNYSSELNVNALELEDSALYLCASSRGRLAGDEQYFGPGTRLTVT.

The V gene is TRBV7-8, the J gene TRBJ1-1; D gene uncertain. Germline V gene lookup returns CDR1 SGHVS and CDR2 FQNEAQ. This CDR3 spans 13 amino acids. V was clipped by 3 bases and J by 6 bases, with 11 bases between them. CDR3 region: CASSFEGKAEAFF. CDR3 DNA: TGTGCCAGCAGCTTTGAGGGAAAGGCTGAAGCTTTCTTT.

V is TRBV21-1 and J is TRBJ2-5; the DNA was not compared with TRBD2, the D call given in the table. TRBV21-1 is marked as a pseudogene. The CDR3 loop spans 14 amino acids. CDR3 in DNA: TGTGCCAGCAGCGTCCGGGGTGCCAAAGAGACCCAGTACTTC. Amino acid sequence: CASSVRGAKETQYF.

The chain couples TRBV27 to TRBJ2-7; possible D gene TRBD1, 5 bases. Trimming cost V 3 bases and J 1 base, with 10 bases left between them. CDR1 is MNHEY, CDR2 SMNVEV, per germline (reference sequence). CDR3 size: 14 residues. The CDR3 is CASSFDQGSYEQYF. The CDR3 DNA follows: TGTGCCAGCAGTTTTGATCAGGGTTCCTACGAGCAGTACTTC.

The rearrangement joins TRBV18 to TRBJ2-7; no definite D call. Germline assignment: CDR1 KGHSH and CDR2 LQKENI. The CDR3 extends over 15 amino acids. Trimming cost V 3 bases and J 3 bases, with 15 bases left between them. CDR3 DNA sequence: TGTGCCAGCTCACCCGCCGGGTCTACGATCTACGAGCAGTACTTC. It codes for CASSPAGSTIYEQYF.

This clone was seen more than once but under ten times. This sequence joins TRBV7-2 and TRBJ2-5, with TRBD1 identical over 11 bases. Losses at the gene ends were 1 base for V and 6 bases for J; bases not matched to a gene: 4. The CDR3 length is 15 residues. Germline-derived CDR1 and CDR2 are SGHTA and FQGNSA. The CDR3 DNA is TGTGCCAGCAGCTTAGGGACAGGGGGCGCTCAGACCCAGTACTTC. It codes for CASSLGTGGAQTQYF.

As regards this clone: One end of the junction is discordant with germline, which a read error may explain. The chain links TRBV2 to TRBJ2-7; 11 nucleotides align to TRBD2. The CDR3 loop spans 14 amino acids. CDR1 is SNHLY and CDR2 is FYNNEI in the germline V gene. Here the CDR3 DNA reads TGTACCAGCAGACTAGCGGGACTCTCCTACGAGCAGTACTTC. Its protein product is CTSRLAGLSYEQYF.

This clone was found a few times. The genes are TRBV5-1 and TRBJ1-6; unclear D gene. The V gene's germline CDR1 is SGHRS and CDR2 YFSETQ. V was cut by 4 bases and J by 7 bases, with 18 bases left in between. This CDR3 is built from 16 residues. The CDR3 reads CASSPGVTATNSPLHF. DNA for the CDR3: TGCGCCAGCAGCCCGGGAGTTACAGCTACAAATTCACCCCTCCACTTT.

This clone has a handful of counts. V is TRBV6-6 and J is TRBJ2-7; 13 bases fit TRBD2. The ends lost 6 bases at V and 2 bases at J; junction bases unmatched: 7. The length of the CDR3 is 16 residues. The V gene's germline CDR1 is MNHNY and CDR2 SVGAGI (reference sequence). The CDR3 sequence: CASRGGLAGVTYEQYF. The CDR3 nucleotides are TGTGCCAGCAGGGGTGGACTAGCGGGGGTGACCTACGAGCAGTACTTC.

The rearrangement joins TRBV11-3 to TRBJ2-3; perhaps TRBD2 as D (5 bases). Germline V gives CDR1 SGHNT, CDR2 YENEEA. The V and J ends lost 5 bases and 1 base respectively, with 10 bases between them. The CDR3 has 14 amino acids. As DNA, the CDR3 is TGTGCCAGCAGCACTAGTCGGGGCACAGATACGCAGTATTTT. Translation gives CASSTSRGTDTQYF. Variable domain in full (rest from reference TRBV11-3 and TRBJ2-3): EAGVVQSPRYKIIEKKQPVAFWCNPISGHNTLYWYLQNLGQGPELLIRYENEEAVDDSQLPKDRFSAERLKGVDSTLKIQPAELGDSAVYLCASSTSRGTDTQYFGPGTRLTVL.

This clone was counted once. The chain employs TRBV7-6 and TRBJ2-2; TRBD1 matches 7 bases. Trimming removed 5 bases from V and 6 bases from J; junction bases left unmatched: 9. The CDR3 has 15 amino acids. Germline values: CDR1 SGHVS, CDR2 FNYEAQ. The CDR3 is CASSLRAQGPGELFF. Written as DNA, the CDR3 is TGTGCCAGCAGCCTCCGGGCACAGGGGCCCGGGGAGCTGTTTTTT. Looking up the rest from reference TRBV7-6 and TRBJ2-2 gives the full variable domain: GAGVSQSPRYKVTKRGQDVALRCDPISGHVSLYWYRQALGQGPEFLTYFNYEAQQDKSGLPNDRFSAERPEGSISTLTIQRTEQRDSAMYRCASSLRAQGPGELFFGEGSRLTVL.

This clone appeared once. The chain carries TRBV6-5 and TRBJ2-5, with a tentative D call TRBD1 (5 bases). V was shortened by 2 bases and J by 3 bases, with 7 bases between the two germline ends. CDR1 and CDR2 (germline): MNHEY, SVGAGI. The CDR3 contains 13 residues. CDR3 coding DNA: TGTGCCAGCAGTTACGGGGCAGAAGAGACCCAGTACTTC. This codes for CASSYGAEETQYF.

This clone was detected only a few times. The rearrangement uses TRBV5-1 and TRBJ2-7; D perhaps matches TRBD2 (7 bases). Germline CDR1 SGHRS, CDR2 YFSETQ. V dropped 1 base and J dropped 6 bases, with 23 bases sitting between them. The CDR3 has 17 residues. In nucleotides, the CDR3 is TGCGCCAGCAGCTTGAGTGGGCTCGGCGGGAGCAGGGGCGAGCAGTACTTC. This codes for CASSLSGLGGSRGEQYF.

The V and J genes are TRBV5-1 and TRBJ2-1, with 14 bases matching TRBD2. The germline gives CDR1 SGHRS, CDR2 YFSETQ. CDR3 length: 16 amino acids. V gave up 4 bases and J gave up 2 bases; unmatched junction bases: 2. CDR3 DNA sequence: TGCGCCAGCAGCCCGGGACTAGCGGGAGCCTACAATGAGCAGTTCTTC. It encodes CASSPGLAGAYNEQFF.

This sequence joins TRBV6-5 and TRBJ2-7; 7 bases match TRBD1. Trimming cost V 7 bases and J 3 bases; bases outside gene matches: 3. The CDR3 contains 12 residues. Germline V gives CDR1 MNHEY, CDR2 SVGAGI. CDR3 in amino acids: CASNRGHYEQYF. The CDR3, as DNA: TGTGCCAGCAACAGGGGCCACTACGAGCAGTACTTC.

The chain couples TRBV6-2 or TRBV6-3 to TRBJ2-2, with 11 bases that match TRBD1. CDR3 length: 16 residues. The V gene's germline CDR1 is MNHEY and CDR2 SVGEGT. Trimming at V came to 4 bases and at J to 7 bases, leaving 8 bases not matched to a gene. This chain's CDR3 is CASSFGQGAQNGELFF. CDR3 nucleotides: TGTGCCAGCAGTTTCGGACAGGGGGCGCAAAACGGGGAGCTGTTTTTT.

The V gene is TRBV18, the J gene TRBJ1-2; 9 nucleotides align to TRBD1. J lost 5 bases, V lost 4 bases, and 5 bases had no gene match. The germline V gene has CDR1 KGHSH and CDR2 LQKENI. The CDR3 has 14 residues. This CDR3 is CASSLRDREYGYTF. The CDR3 nucleotides are TGTGCCAGCTCACTCAGGGACAGGGAATATGGCTACACCTTC.

The V gene is TRBV24-1, the J gene TRBJ2-2, with D unresolved. The V end was cut by 1 base, the J end by 5 bases, with 4 bases between. This CDR3 contains 13 residues. Germline V lookup: CDR1 KGHDR, CDR2 SFDVKD. CDR3 residues: CATSDLQTGELFF. The CDR3 bases are TGTGCCACCAGTGATTTACAAACCGGGGAGCTGTTTTTT.

The chain uses TRBV6-6 and TRBJ2-7; D possibly corresponds to TRBD1 (5 bases). Looked up from germline, CDR1 is MNHNY and CDR2 is SVGAGI (reference sequence). This CDR3 spans 12 amino acids. With 6 bases removed from V and 2 bases from J, the gap between germline ends came to 8 bases. The CDR3, as DNA: TGTGCCAGCAGCCCGACAGCCTACGAGCAGTACTTC. Protein: CASSPTAYEQYF.

The chain joins TRBV7-9 to TRBJ1-4, with TRBD1 matching over 8 bases. Germline assignment: CDR1 SEHNR and CDR2 FQNEAQ (reference sequence). V was clipped by 1 base and J by 8 bases; unmatched bases: 3. The CDR3 extends over 14 amino acids. In nucleotides, the CDR3 is TGTGCCAGCAGCTTAGAGACAGGGGACGAAAAACTGTTTTTT. It translates to CASSLETGDEKLFF.

The chain carries TRBV18 and TRBJ2-1; TRBD1 might be the D (6 bases). The CDR3 is made up of 15 amino acids. The germline CDR1 and CDR2 sequences are KGHSH and LQKENI. The V gene lost 0 bases and the J gene lost 6 bases, with 12 bases spanning the gap. CDR3 loop: CASSPPGQSSNEQFF. CDR3 coding DNA: TGTGCCAGCTCACCACCGGGACAATCTAGCAATGAGCAGTTCTTC.

This chain links TRBV5-1 with TRBJ1-4; 9 bases agree with TRBD1. Germline loops: CDR1 SGHRS, CDR2 YFSETQ. This CDR3 contains 16 residues. V shed 5 bases, J shed 5 bases, and the junction held 10 bases outside the gene matches. CDR3: CASRPPGTGKNEKLFF. The DNA of the CDR3 is TGCGCCAGCAGGCCCCCCGGGACAGGGAAGAATGAAAAACTGTTTTTT.

This clone turned up a few times. The chain combines TRBV4-3 with TRBJ1-1; TRBD1 agrees at 7 bases. Germline values: CDR1 LGHNA, CDR2 YSLEER. The CDR3 spans 15 residues. Trimming cost V 5 bases and J 4 bases; bases outside gene matches: 10. The CDR3 loop reads CASSDRGGAGTEAFF. The CDR3 DNA sequence: TGCGCCAGCAGCGACAGAGGGGGCGCGGGCACTGAAGCTTTCTTT.

The chain recombines TRBV19 with TRBJ1-2; 7 bases are shared with TRBD1. The CDR3 is 13 residues long. J gave up 8 bases and V 4 bases, and 7 bases lay outside the gene matches. Germline V gene sequence: CDR1 LNHDA, CDR2 SQIVND (reference sequence). The CDR3 nucleotides read TGTGCCAGTAGTACACAGGGGATTGGAGGCTACACCTTC. Its translation is CASSTQGIGGYTF. Using reference TRBV19 and TRBJ1-2 for the parts outside the CDR3, the full variable domain is DGGITQSPKYLFRKEGQNVTLSCEQNLNHDAMYWYRQDPGQGLRLIYYSQIVNDFQKGDIAEGYSVSREKKESFPLTVTSAQKNPTAFYLCASSTQGIGGYTFGSGTRLTVV.

The sample holds one count of this clone. For the CDR3, the DNA is TGTGCCATCAGTGAGGCGGACAGATATACCTCTGGAAACACCATATATTTT. This sequence encodes CAISEADRYTSGNTIYF. The chain combines TRBV10-3 with TRBJ1-3; the D gene is possibly TRBD1 (6 bases). CDR3 length: 17 residues. V was pared by 2 bases and J by 0 bases, with 14 bases between. Germline loops: CDR1 ENHRY, CDR2 SYGVKD.

The chain carries TRBV11-3 and TRBJ2-5; 8 positions match TRBD2. From germline, CDR1 is SGHNT and CDR2 YENEEA. The CDR3 extends over 17 amino acids. V was pared by 5 bases and J by 1 base, with 12 bases of the junction left unmatched. This CDR3 reads CASSPGIGGGIQETQYF. As DNA, the CDR3 is TGTGCCAGCAGCCCGGGTATTGGCGGGGGGATCCAAGAGACCCAGTACTTC.